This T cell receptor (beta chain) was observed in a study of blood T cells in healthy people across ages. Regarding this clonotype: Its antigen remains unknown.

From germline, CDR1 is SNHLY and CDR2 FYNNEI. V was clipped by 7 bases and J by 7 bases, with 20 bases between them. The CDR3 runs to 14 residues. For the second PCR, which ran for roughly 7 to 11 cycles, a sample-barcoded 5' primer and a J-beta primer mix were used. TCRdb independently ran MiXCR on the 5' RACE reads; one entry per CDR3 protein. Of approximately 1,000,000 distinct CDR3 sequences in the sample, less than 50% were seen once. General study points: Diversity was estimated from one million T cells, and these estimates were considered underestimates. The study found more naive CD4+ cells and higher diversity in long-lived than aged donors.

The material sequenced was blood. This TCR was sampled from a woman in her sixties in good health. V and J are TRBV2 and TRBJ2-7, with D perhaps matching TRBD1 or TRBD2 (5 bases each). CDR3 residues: CASILGLLGDEQYF. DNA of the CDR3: TGTGCCAGCATCCTCGGCCTTTTGGGGGATGAGCAGTACTTC.